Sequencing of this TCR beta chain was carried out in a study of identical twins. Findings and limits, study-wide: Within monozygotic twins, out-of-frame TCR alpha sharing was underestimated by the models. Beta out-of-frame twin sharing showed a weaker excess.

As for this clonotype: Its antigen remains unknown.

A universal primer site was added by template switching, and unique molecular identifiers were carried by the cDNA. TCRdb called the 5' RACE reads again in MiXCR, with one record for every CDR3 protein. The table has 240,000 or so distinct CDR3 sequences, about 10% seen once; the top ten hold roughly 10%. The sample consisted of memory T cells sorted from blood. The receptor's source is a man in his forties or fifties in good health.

This chain's CDR3 is CASSKSRIPGHGPIHEQYF. As DNA, the CDR3 is TGTGCCAGCAGTAAATCGCGAATACCGGGACATGGACCCATCCACGAGCAGTACTTC. This sequence joins TRBV28 and TRBJ2-7; weak D call: TRBD1 (6 bases). The germline V gene has CDR1 MDHEN and CDR2 SYDVKM. The germline V and J ends were trimmed by 5 bases and 5 bases, with 31 bases remaining between them. The CDR3 runs to 19 residues.